The clone carrying this TCR beta chain appeared a few times. Its target is not known. This entry comes from a study of CD8+ T cells in alopecia areata. Sequencing used cDNA as its template, made by extracting RNA and reverse transcribing it. This table comes from immunoSEQ multiplex PCR, and its TCRdb copy is limited to in-frame clones, with some not included. This table has just over 150,000 clones, 50% to 65% appearing once. Those with alopecia areata gave lesional scalp punch biopsies and peripheral blood. PBMCs provided sorted CD4+ and CD8+ T cells. Findings and limits, study-wide: Besides other cells, scalp samples also yield sequences of resident alphabeta T cells from normal skin.

Germline assignment: CDR1 SGHVS and CDR2 FQNEAQ. The V end was cut by 4 bases, the J end by 4 bases, with 11 bases between. The CDR3 loop spans 14 amino acids. The source was CD8+ T cells sorted from blood, collected at week 0. V gene TRBV7-8 combines with J gene TRBJ2-4; TRBD2 is a possible D gene (6 bases). This TCR was recovered from a human donor with alopecia areata. CDR3 residues: CASSSPGLKNIQYF. In nucleotides, the CDR3 is TGTGCCAGCAGCTCGCCGGGACTGAAAAACATTCAGTACTTC.